This T cell receptor beta chain was observed in a study of cytomegalovirus exposure and HLA in healthy donors (dated by TCRdb to about 2017). Broadly, across the study: An earlier analysis of several hundred of the donors reported about 280 Gb of sequence data and 90 million to 120 million unique TCR beta sequences obtained from about 180 million T cells. Typing coverage varied by locus: roughly 629-640 donors for A, B, C, DRB1 and DQB1; approximately 560 for DQA1; 606 for DPA1; around 450 for DPB1. HLA typing included class I and class II loci at four-digit resolution. Using immunosequencing, the study profiled T cell repertoires from fewer than 850 subjects and related those repertoires to cytomegalovirus serostatus. Several DR-DQ haplotypes were treated as single units for association and clustering because of strong linkage in the cohort. In the later analysis, no new phenotypic data were used to find candidate immune exposures; instead, reliance was placed on TCR beta sequences and their occurrence across donors. The study was designed to test whether signatures of past pathogen exposure could be identified by cataloging public T cell receptors. All discovery cohort repertoires had been generated using a single sequencing platform. Of the 398 genotyped donors, roughly 80% were placed in the genetic ancestry cluster associated with self-reported Caucasian donors. Across approximately 400 genotyped donors of the cohort, an average of roughly 200,000 unique TCR beta nucleotide sequences per donor were sequenced, and around 20% of those sequences were non-productive. Donor age, sex, ethnicity and CMV serostatus were compiled together with the repertoire data. About 310 gigabases of sequencing data and approximately 85 million unique TCR sequences were included in an early release covering roughly 600 HLA-typed donors. A separate validation cohort of roughly 110 different subjects was used in addition to the roughly 700-subject first cohort. High-throughput TCR immunosequencing, statistical association of individual TCRs with disease status, and machine learning were combined to predict cytomegalovirus infection status. A later analysis re-examined previously published TCR beta repertoires from hundreds of donors and added high-resolution HLA genotyping to investigate patterns of TCR occurrence. An earlier analysis of approximately 640 of the donors applied high-throughput TCR beta sequencing to assess whether each TCR beta V gene segment acted as functional or pseudogenic. A later genetic analysis used genome-wide SNP genotypes for about three fifths of the 666 donors, treating that subset as a discovery cohort. Broad study findings and their caveats: Because some donors lacked HLA typing at each locus, the association tests relied only on the typed subset. Presence/absence analyses assumed roughly uniform sequencing depth across donors, an assumption that may not hold. A further reported finding was that TCR beta sequences accurately predicted the HLA-A and HLA-B alleles for most subjects in the first cohort. Strong co-occurrence of HLA alleles, especially DR and DQ, made assigning TCR associations to individual alleles difficult. Linkage disequilibrium might explain the correlated functional status among segregating V segments, but an unknown experimental factor could not be ruled out. In a later genetic analysis, fewer N-insertions in productive TCRs were reported among donors in an Asian-associated ancestry cluster than the approximately 670-donor mean. Broadly in line with IMGT annotations, most TCR beta V segments showed up in productive rearrangements about 87% or about 30% of the time in an earlier analysis of several hundred of the donors. A later analysis found that HLA-associated TCR beta chains were more clonally expanded and had lower generation probabilities than equally common non-associated chains. V-gene and J-gene trimming of TCR beta chains was associated with a missense DCLRE1C variant in a later genetic analysis, and the association was replicated in an independent cohort. A cluster of highly shared sequence variants was judged likely to be a technical artifact of the sequencing pipeline. A later analysis found that most CMV-associated TCR beta chains appeared HLA-restricted, with HLA associations seemingly driven largely by CMV exposure. The 87-base-pair reads could not distinguish some IMGT-functional V segments, including TRBV6-2 and TRBV6-3, so those segments were excluded. At a false discovery rate of 0.05, a later analysis linked some 18,000 TCR beta sequences to specific HLA alleles. A few of the identified cytomegalovirus-associated TCR beta chains were confirmed in vitro to be specific for cytomegalovirus antigens. This cohort had only TCR beta chains sequenced, and the lack of alpha or paired-chain data limited which features could be detected. The study listed 164 TCR beta chains as associated with cytomegalovirus. In a later analysis, the rate of TCR association differed among HLA loci, with DRB1 alleles having the most associated TCRs and HLA-C alleles having the fewest. The classifier was reported to diagnose cytomegalovirus status with high specificity and sensitivity in both the original cohort and the validation cohort. A later analysis reported that several top co-occurrence clusters appeared linked to parvovirus B19, influenza, CMV and Epstein-Barr virus. The only immune exposure information available for the cohort was CMV serostatus. Over 15 rarely observed V segments, including chromosome 9 orphons, were excluded from the earlier analysis of several hundred of the donors because counts were too low. While some public TCRs were present in many individuals, most TCR sequences turned up only very rarely across donors. It was suggested by the authors that the approach could potentially be generalized to other disease states and immunological phenotypes.

Compared with germline, V lacks 1 base and J lacks 3 bases; bases without a gene match: 6. CDR1 is given as SGHDT and CDR2 as YYEEEE, both from the germline V gene. From its cysteine to its phenylalanine, the CDR3 spans 16 amino acids. CDR3 DNA is the only sequence kept; it has 48 bases, read in frame from the first base. Comments on this clone: Its antigen target is currently unknown. One base away there is no much larger clone; base qualities are not given.

The cohort was made up of approximately 670 healthy bone marrow donors. At the time of sampling, every cohort member was nominally healthy, though immune exposures that went unrecorded were likely present. The donor tested CMV seronegative, placing the donor among the roughly 340 seronegative members of the cohort. A peripheral blood sample was collected from each donor, and TCR beta sequencing was performed on peripheral blood mononuclear cells. The Qiagen DNeasy Blood Extraction Kit was used to extract genomic DNA from the blood cell samples. Libraries were made using the immunoSEQ multiplex PCR assay. For the multiplex PCR, a mixture combining 60 forward primers for TCR Vbeta segments and 13 reverse primers for TCR Jbeta segments was used. Amplification of the CDR3 region of rearranged TCR beta genes was performed with a multiplex PCR assay on genomic DNA. The amplified TCR beta libraries were sequenced on the Illumina HiSeq System as 87-base-pair reads. Regarding the original processing steps: In a later analysis, tens of millions of unique TCR beta chains were counted across the approximately 640 repertoires, and around 11 million of these chains were shared by at least two donors. To remove PCR and sequencing errors, raw reads were error-corrected and collapsed into unique sequences using a nearest-neighbor algorithm that merged closely related sequences. Alignment of CDR3 sequences to IMGT reference sequences was used to assign V, D and J gene segments. For a sequence to be retained, at least a six-nucleotide match to both a V gene segment and a J gene segment was required. Rearrangements were classified as productive when the CDR3 lacked stop codons and remained in frame with V and J, and all other rearrangements were classified as non-productive. CDR3 was defined according to IMGT convention as the region running from the second conserved V-encoded cysteine to the conserved J-encoded phenylalanine. The earlier analysis of some 580 of the donors excluded any sequence lacking an unambiguous match to a single V gene segment. An earlier analysis of roughly 590 of the donors called V segments functional above 56.7% productive rearrangements and segregating when the between-donor standard deviation exceeded 5%. To diagnose cytomegalovirus status from the catalog of TCR beta chain sequences, a statistical classification framework was built. In a later analysis, V and J genes were assigned by comparing TCR nucleotide sequences against IMGT/GENE-DB human TR gene sequences. The TCRdist pipeline was used in a later analysis to assign CDR3 sequences and most-parsimonious VDJ recombination scenarios. In a later analysis, each TCR beta chain was defined by its CDR3 amino acid sequence together with its V-gene family, and reads lacking a unique V-gene family were excluded. In a later analysis, around 650 highly shared, low-generation-probability nucleotide sequences were removed to address suspected cross-contamination and a sequencing artifact. In a later analysis, a clonal expansion index was calculated for each public chain from normalized within-repertoire ranks of inferred template counts. In a later analysis, generation probabilities were computed using a VDJ recombination model fitted to out-of-frame rearrangements, and the results were checked against IGoR. A later analysis scored TCR-TCR, TCR-HLA and TCR-CMV co-occurrence with hypergeometric tests, applying a repertoire-size bias correction to TCR pairs. To estimate false discovery rates, a later analysis permuted the HLA or CMV assignments 20 times. A later analysis grouped co-occurring TCRs with DBSCAN, adding TCRdist sequence similarity when clustering within HLA-allele-positive subsets. Repertoires with fewer than 30,000 or more than 120,000 public chains, plus five repertoires with anomalous nucleotide sharing, were excluded from co-occurrence clustering. TCRdb holds this immuneACCESS table with in-frame rearrangements only. Some clones are missing; in checked studies, unresolved V genes explain under half, and the rest has no known cause. D and trimming were read from the DNA, whereas the V and J calls and clone size are those reported in that table. The sample records about 210,000 clones, about three quarters of which are singletons. About 0.45% of the sample comes from the top ten.

This TCR derives from a boy younger than 18 in good health and CMV-seronegative. In this chain, TRBV5-6 is recombined with TRBJ1-5; 8 central nucleotides agree with TRBD1. Sample: PBMCs. Read as DNA, the sequence is TGTGCCAGCAGCTTGTCCCCGACAGGGGACAATCAGCCCCAGCATTTT. Translated, it gives CASSLSPTGDNQPQHF.